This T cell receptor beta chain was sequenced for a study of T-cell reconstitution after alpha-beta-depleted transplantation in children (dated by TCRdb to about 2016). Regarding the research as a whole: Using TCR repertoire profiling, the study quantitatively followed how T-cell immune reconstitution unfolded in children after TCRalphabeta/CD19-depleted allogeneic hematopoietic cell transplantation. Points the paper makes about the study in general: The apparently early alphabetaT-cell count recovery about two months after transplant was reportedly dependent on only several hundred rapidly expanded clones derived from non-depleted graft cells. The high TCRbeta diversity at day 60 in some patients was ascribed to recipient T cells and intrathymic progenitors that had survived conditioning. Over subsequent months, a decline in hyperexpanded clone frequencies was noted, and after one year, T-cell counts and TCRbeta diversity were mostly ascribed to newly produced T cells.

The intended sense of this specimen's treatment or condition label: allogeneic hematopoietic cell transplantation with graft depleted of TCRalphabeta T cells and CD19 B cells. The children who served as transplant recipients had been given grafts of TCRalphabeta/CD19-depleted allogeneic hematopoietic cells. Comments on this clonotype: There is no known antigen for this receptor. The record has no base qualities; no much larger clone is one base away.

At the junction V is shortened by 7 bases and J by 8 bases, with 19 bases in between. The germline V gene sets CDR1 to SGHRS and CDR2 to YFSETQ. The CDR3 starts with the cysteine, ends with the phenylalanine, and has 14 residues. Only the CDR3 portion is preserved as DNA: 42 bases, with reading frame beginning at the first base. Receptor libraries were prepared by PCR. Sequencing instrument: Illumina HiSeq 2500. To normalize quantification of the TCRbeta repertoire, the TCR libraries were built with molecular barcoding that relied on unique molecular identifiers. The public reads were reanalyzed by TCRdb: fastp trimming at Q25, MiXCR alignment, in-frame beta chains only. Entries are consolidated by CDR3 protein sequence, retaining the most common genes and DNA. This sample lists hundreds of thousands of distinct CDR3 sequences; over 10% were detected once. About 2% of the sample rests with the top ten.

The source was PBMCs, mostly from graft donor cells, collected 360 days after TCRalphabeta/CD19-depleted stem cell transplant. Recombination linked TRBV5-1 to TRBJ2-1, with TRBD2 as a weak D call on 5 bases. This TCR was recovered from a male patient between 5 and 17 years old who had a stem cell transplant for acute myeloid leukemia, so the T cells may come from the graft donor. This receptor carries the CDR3 CASWETPGTHEQFF. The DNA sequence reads TGCGCCAGCTGGGAGACGCCAGGCACCCATGAGCAGTTCTTC.